This T cell receptor (beta chain) was retrieved from a study of blood T cell repertoires in COVID-19. Ages ranged from about 18 to 89 years, with residence in 20 to 30 US areas. Data came from immunoSEQ multiplex PCR; TCRdb stores just in-frame clones and leaves some out. The sample lists approximately 390,000 clones, over 75% seen once, with 2% to 2.5% in the top ten. V was clipped by 4 bases and J by 5 bases, with 11 bases between them. Germline V CDR1 and CDR2: MGHRA, YSYEKL. The CDR3 is 13 amino acids. The TCR was taken from a woman aged 40-49 years with acute COVID-19. The chain couples TRBV4-1 to TRBJ1-1; perhaps TRBD1 as D (5 bases). Sequencing used PBMCs or T cells enriched from blood (not recorded which). The DNA of the CDR3 is TGCGCCAGCAGCCCCCGGGGGGGGACTGAAGCTTTCTTT. Translation gives CASSPRGGTEAFF.